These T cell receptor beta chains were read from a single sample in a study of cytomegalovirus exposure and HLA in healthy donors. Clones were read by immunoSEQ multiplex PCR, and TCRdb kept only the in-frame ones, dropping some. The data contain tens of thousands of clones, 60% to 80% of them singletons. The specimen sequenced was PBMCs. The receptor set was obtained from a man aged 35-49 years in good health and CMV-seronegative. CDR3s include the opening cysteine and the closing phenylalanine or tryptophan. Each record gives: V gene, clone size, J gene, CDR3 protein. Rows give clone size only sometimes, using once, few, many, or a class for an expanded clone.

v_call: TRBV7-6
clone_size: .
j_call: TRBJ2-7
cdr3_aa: CASSLQGTPHEQYF

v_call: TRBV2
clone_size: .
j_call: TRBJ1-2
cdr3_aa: CASRVQGARGGYTF

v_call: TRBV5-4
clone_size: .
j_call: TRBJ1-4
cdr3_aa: CASSIRQGAREKLFF

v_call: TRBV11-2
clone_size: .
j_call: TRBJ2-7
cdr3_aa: CASSSVGSNEQYF

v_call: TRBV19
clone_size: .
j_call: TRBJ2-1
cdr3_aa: CASSTQGYNEQFF

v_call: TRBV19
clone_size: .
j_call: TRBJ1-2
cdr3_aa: CASSLQRGGHGYTF

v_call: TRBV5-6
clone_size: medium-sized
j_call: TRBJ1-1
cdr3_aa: CASSLFWRGTEAFF

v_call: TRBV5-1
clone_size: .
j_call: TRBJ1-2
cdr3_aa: CASSLVLGHGYTF

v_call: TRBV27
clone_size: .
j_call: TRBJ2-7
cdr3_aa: CAIPGQGAYEQYF

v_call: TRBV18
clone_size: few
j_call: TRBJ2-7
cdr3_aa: CASSQRDRILSYEQYF

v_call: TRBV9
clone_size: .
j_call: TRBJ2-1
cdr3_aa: CASSVELAAYNEQFF

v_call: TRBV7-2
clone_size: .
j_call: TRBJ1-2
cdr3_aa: CASSSHRGDGYTF

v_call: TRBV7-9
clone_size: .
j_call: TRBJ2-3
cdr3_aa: CASSSTGTSRGDNTDTQYF

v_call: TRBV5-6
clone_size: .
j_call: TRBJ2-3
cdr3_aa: CASSLVSGTQYF

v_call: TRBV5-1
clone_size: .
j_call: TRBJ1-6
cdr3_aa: CASSPTGGVDSPLHF

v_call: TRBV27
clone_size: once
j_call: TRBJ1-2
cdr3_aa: CASSLTGKPNYGYTF

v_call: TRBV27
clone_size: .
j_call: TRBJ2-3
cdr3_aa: CAIRRQATDTQYF

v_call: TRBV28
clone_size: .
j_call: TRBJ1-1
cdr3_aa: CASSFGSTEAFF

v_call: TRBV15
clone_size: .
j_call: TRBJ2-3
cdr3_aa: CATSRTTGSTDTQYF

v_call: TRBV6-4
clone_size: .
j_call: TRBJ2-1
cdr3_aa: CATSPISSSYNEQFF

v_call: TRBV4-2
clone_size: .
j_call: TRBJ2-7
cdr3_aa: CASSRGTLSSYEQYF

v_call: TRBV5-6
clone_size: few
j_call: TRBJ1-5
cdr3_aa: CASSPGTGKSNQPQHF

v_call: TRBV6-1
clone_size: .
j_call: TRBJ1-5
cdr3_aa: CASSEFDRAFGNQPQHF

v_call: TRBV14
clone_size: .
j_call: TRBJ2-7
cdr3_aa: CASSQVGGLLREQYF

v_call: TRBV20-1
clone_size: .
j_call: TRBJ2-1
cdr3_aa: CSARDGLEQFF

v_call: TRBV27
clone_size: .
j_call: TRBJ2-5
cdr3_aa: CASSLSTRGQETQYF

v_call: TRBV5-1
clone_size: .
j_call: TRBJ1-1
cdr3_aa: CASSLGQYEAFF

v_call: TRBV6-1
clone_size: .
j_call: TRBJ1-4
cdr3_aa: CASSAQTYEKLFF

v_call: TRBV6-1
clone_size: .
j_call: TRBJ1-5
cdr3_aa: CASSARGGLSNQPQHF

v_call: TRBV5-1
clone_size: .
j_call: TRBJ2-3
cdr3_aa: CASSLARSDTQYF

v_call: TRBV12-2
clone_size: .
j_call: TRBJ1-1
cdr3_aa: CASRLVGGQAPNTEAFF

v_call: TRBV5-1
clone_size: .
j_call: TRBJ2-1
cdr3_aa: CASSLATGLAGVKRSYNEQFF

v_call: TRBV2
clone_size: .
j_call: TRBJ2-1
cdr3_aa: CASRASAVQFF

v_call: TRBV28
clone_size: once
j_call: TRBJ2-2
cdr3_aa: CASSPKRAGELFF

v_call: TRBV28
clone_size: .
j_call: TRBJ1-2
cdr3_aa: CASRVANYGYTF

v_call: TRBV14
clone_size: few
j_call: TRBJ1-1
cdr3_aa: CASSQETPKTEAFF

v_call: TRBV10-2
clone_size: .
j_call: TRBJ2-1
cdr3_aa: CASREAGGGNEQFF

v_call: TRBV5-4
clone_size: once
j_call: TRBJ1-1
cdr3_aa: CASSLEQDTEAFF

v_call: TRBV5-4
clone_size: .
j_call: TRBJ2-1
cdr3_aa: CASSSKTSGSIDEQFF

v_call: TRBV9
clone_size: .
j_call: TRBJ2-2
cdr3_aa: CASSRGGANFGELFF

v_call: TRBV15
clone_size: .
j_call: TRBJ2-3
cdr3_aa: CATSREVGRVVADTQYF

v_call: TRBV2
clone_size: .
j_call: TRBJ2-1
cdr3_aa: CASSDSGGSYNEQFF

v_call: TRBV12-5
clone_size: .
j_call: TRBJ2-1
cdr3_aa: CASATPSGGYNEQFF

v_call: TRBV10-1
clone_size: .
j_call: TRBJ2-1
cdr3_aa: CASSQRGPYNEQFF

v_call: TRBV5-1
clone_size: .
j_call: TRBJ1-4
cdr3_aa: CASSLGMTGRNEKLFF

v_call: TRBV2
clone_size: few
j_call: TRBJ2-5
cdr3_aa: CASSGAVRETQYF

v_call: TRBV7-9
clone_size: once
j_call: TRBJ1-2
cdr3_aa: CASSLVGQPNAPYGYTF

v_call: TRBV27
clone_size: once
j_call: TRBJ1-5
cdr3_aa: CASSQGTGRDQPQHF